A selection of T cell receptor beta chains follows, all from one sample in a study of shared clonotypes between healthy human individuals. TCRdb's table, derived via immunoSEQ multiplex PCR, lists solely in-frame clones and lacks some. Among approximately 1,000,000 clones listed, about 80% were seen once. Input material: memory CD4+ T cells from PBMCs. All receptors derive from a man between 18 and 29 years old in good health. Some clones in this sample may be carry-over from other donors' samples. CDR3s include the opening cysteine and the closing phenylalanine or tryptophan. D genes are given only for firm matches. Expanded clones get a size class; other rows say once, few or many, or leave the size out.

size,J,V,D,CDR3,DNA
.,TRBJ2-7,TRBV4-1,TRBD2,CASSRGGTSGRAYEQYF,TGCGCCAGCAGCCGCGGAGGGACTAGCGGGAGAGCTTACGAGCAGTACTTC
.,TRBJ1-2,TRBV12-5,.,CASGPEWGYGYTF,TGTGCTAGTGGCCCTGAATGGGGGTATGGCTACACCTTC
.,TRBJ2-3,TRBV5-8,.,CASSLASGDTQYF,TGTGCCAGCAGCTTGGCGTCCGGAGATACGCAGTATTTT
once,TRBJ1-2,TRBV29-1,.,CSVEFRLERFKAWGSGYTF,TGCAGCGTTGAATTTAGATTAGAACGGTTTAAGGCCTGGGGGTCTGGCTACACCTTC
.,TRBJ2-3,TRBV19,TRBD2,CASKSRPSGGDTQYF,TGTGCCAGTAAATCCCGGCCTAGCGGGGGAGATACGCAGTATTTT
.,TRBJ2-7,TRBV7-2,TRBD2,CASSFSGGNYEQYF,TGTGCCAGCAGCTTTAGCGGGGGTAACTACGAGCAGTACTTC
.,TRBJ1-1,TRBV28,.,CASSFRALEAFF,TGTGCCAGCAGTTTCCGGGCCCTGGAAGCTTTCTTT
once,TRBJ1-2,TRBV28,.,CASTIRVGVGYTF,TGTGCCAGCACCATTCGGGTTGGCGTTGGCTACACCTTC
.,TRBJ2-7,TRBV2,TRBD2,CASTSASGIYEQYF,TGTGCCAGCACATCGGCTAGCGGGATCTACGAGCAGTACTTC
.,TRBJ1-5,TRBV23-1,.,CASSQYGGLVVYSNQPQHF,TGCGCCAGCAGTCAATACGGGGGCTTGGTGGTTTATAGCAATCAGCCCCAGCATTTT
.,TRBJ2-3,TRBV18,.,CASSPTGSTDTQYF,TGTGCCAGCTCACCCACAGGGAGCACAGATACGCAGTATTTT
.,TRBJ2-1,TRBV5-1,TRBD1,CASTPGTGGYEQFF,TGCGCCAGCACCCCCGGGACAGGGGGTTATGAGCAGTTCTTC
.,TRBJ2-2,TRBV28,TRBD1,CASSVPGQGAAGELFF,TGTGCCAGCAGTGTTCCGGGACAGGGGGCTGCCGGGGAGCTGTTTTTT
once,TRBJ2-1,TRBV5-1,TRBD1,CASTIGGDFNEQFF,TGCGCCAGCACCATAGGGGGCGACTTCAATGAGCAGTTCTTC
.,TRBJ2-5,TRBV20-1,.,CSARGQETQYF,TGCAGTGCTAGGGGCCAAGAGACCCAGTACTTC
.,TRBJ2-1,TRBV11-1,TRBD1,CASRSGTGVASEQFF,TGTGCCAGCAGGTCCGGGACAGGGGTGGCGAGTGAGCAGTTCTTC
.,TRBJ2-1,TRBV5-6,TRBD2,CASSYGLAGGPDEQFF,TGTGCCAGCAGCTACGGACTAGCGGGAGGGCCGGATGAGCAGTTCTTC
.,TRBJ2-2,TRBV6-1,.,CASIKMTGELFF,TGTGCCAGCATCAAGATGACAGGGGAGCTGTTTTTT
.,TRBJ2-1,TRBV28,.,CASTPGVEQFF,TGTGCCAGCACTCCGGGGGTGGAGCAGTTCTTC
.,TRBJ1-1,TRBV12-5,.,CASGLPSTEAFF,TGTGCTAGTGGTTTGCCGAGCACTGAAGCTTTCTTT
once,TRBJ2-6,TRBV28,.,CASSLTGITSGANVLTF,TGTGCCAGCAGTTTAACGGGCATAACGTCTGGGGCCAACGTCCTGACTTTC
.,TRBJ1-4,TRBV6-5,.,CASSYIQSGAAEKLFF,TGTGCCAGCAGTTATATCCAGTCCGGGGCTGCGGAAAAACTGTTTTTT
.,TRBJ2-2,TRBV5-1,.,CASSLRPGIGTGELFF,TGCGCCAGCAGCTTGAGACCAGGGATAGGCACCGGGGAGCTGTTTTTT
.,TRBJ2-2,TRBV27,TRBD2,CASSFLAGASGELFF,TGTGCCAGCAGTTTTCTAGCGGGAGCGTCCGGGGAGCTGTTTTTT
once,TRBJ1-1,TRBV7-8,.,CASSLAGGAGAFF,TGTGCCAGCAGCTTGGCCGGGGGGGCTGGGGCTTTCTTT
.,TRBJ2-3,TRBV28,TRBD1,CASSSPGQGSRDTQYF,TGTGCCAGCAGTTCCCCGGGACAGGGAAGTAGAGATACGCAGTATTTT
.,TRBJ2-1,TRBV5-1,.,CASSLRTGTTYNEQFF,TGCGCCAGCAGCCTCAGAACCGGGACAACCTACAATGAGCAGTTCTTC
.,TRBJ2-3,TRBV29-1,.,CSVEEKDADTQYF,TGCAGCGTTGAAGAGAAAGATGCAGATACGCAGTATTTT
.,TRBJ2-5,TRBV7-3,TRBD2,CASSLMGAAGGQETQYF,TGTGCCAGCAGCTTAATGGGAGCAGCGGGAGGGCAGGAGACCCAGTACTTC
few,TRBJ2-3,TRBV29-1,.,CSVEGGLGADTQYF,TGCAGCGTTGAGGGGGGACTTGGGGCAGATACGCAGTATTTT
.,TRBJ1-1,TRBV2,.,CASVSRGLNTEAFF,TGTGCCAGCGTGTCCCGCGGGCTGAACACTGAAGCTTTCTTT
few,TRBJ1-1,TRBV29-1,.,CSVDTGWGAFF,TGCAGCGTAGATACAGGGTGGGGAGCTTTCTTT
.,TRBJ1-1,TRBV6-5,.,CASSYARRGDTEAFF,TGTGCCAGCAGTTACGCGAGGAGGGGGGACACTGAAGCTTTCTTT
once,TRBJ2-3,TRBV2,.,CASRQSQGSGDTQYF,TGTGCCAGCAGGCAGAGCCAGGGGAGTGGGGATACGCAGTATTTT
.,TRBJ1-2,TRBV28,.,CASSRVSVTNYGYTF,TGTGCCAGCAGTCGCGTTTCGGTGACTAACTATGGCTACACCTTC
.,TRBJ2-1,TRBV28,.,CASRALPSYNEQFF,TGTGCCAGCCGTGCCCTACCATCATACAATGAGCAGTTCTTC
.,TRBJ2-7,TRBV4-1,TRBD1,CASSHGTEGEQYF,TGCGCCAGCAGCCACGGGACAGAAGGCGAGCAGTACTTC
.,TRBJ2-4,TRBV5-1,.,CASSLAGVDKNIQYF,TGCGCCAGCAGCTTGGCCGGGGTAGACAAAAACATTCAGTACTTC
few,TRBJ2-1,TRBV28,TRBD1,CASSAPQGAPSYNEQFF,TGTGCCAGCAGCGCCCCACAGGGGGCCCCATCCTACAATGAGCAGTTCTTC
.,TRBJ1-2,TRBV4-2,.,CASSPTGDSGYGYTF,TGTGCCAGCAGCCCCACCGGGGACTCAGGCTATGGCTACACCTTC
.,TRBJ2-3,TRBV27,.,CASSRWLDTQYF,TGTGCCAGCAGCCGTTGGCTAGATACGCAGTATTTT
.,TRBJ1-1,TRBV9,.,CASSRTGGVGEAFF,TGTGCCAGCAGCCGAACCGGGGGGGTAGGTGAAGCTTTCTTT
once,TRBJ2-3,TRBV11-3,.,CASSLGGDTQYF,TGTGCCAGCAGCTTAGGCGGGGATACGCAGTATTTT
.,TRBJ1-2,TRBV28,.,CASRSDTGHRGYTF,TGTGCCAGCAGATCCGATACCGGTCACCGGGGGTACACCTTC
few,TRBJ2-1,TRBV7-7,TRBD2,CASSPVLAVYNEQFF,TGTGCCAGCAGCCCCGTGCTAGCGGTCTACAATGAGCAGTTCTTC
.,TRBJ2-2,TRBV28,.,CASISLGERYTGELFF,TGTGCCAGCATCTCCTTGGGGGAGAGGTACACCGGGGAGCTGTTTTTT
once,TRBJ2-7,TRBV7-9,.,CASSAFLLDDEQYF,TGTGCCAGCAGCGCCTTCTTACTAGACGACGAGCAGTACTTC
few,TRBJ1-1,TRBV7-2,.,CASTPMGARTEAFF,TGTGCCAGCACCCCCATGGGGGCGCGTACTGAAGCTTTCTTT
.,TRBJ2-3,TRBV13,.,CASTLIGGDGSDTQYF,TGTGCCAGCACCTTAATTGGCGGAGACGGCTCAGATACGCAGTATTTT
.,TRBJ1-3,TRBV4-2,TRBD1,CASSQGRGLDGNTIYF,TGTGCCAGCAGCCAAGGGAGGGGGCTAGATGGAAACACCATATATTTT
few,TRBJ1-2,TRBV28,.,CASIHSDSYGYTF,TGTGCCAGCATCCACTCGGACAGCTATGGCTACACCTTC
.,TRBJ2-7,TRBV28,.,CASRKLTGASYEQYF,TGTGCCAGCAGAAAACTCACCGGGGCCTCCTACGAGCAGTACTTC
.,TRBJ1-2,TRBV25-1,.,CASRMGPNYGYTF,TGTGCCAGCAGAATGGGACCGAACTATGGCTACACCTTC
.,TRBJ2-1,TRBV7-3,TRBD2,CASSLALAGGYNEQFF,TGTGCCAGCAGCTTAGCTCTAGCGGGGGGGTACAATGAGCAGTTCTTC
few,TRBJ2-5,TRBV19,TRBD1,CASRRDRVGETQYF,TGTGCCAGTAGGAGGGACAGGGTAGGAGAGACCCAGTACTTC